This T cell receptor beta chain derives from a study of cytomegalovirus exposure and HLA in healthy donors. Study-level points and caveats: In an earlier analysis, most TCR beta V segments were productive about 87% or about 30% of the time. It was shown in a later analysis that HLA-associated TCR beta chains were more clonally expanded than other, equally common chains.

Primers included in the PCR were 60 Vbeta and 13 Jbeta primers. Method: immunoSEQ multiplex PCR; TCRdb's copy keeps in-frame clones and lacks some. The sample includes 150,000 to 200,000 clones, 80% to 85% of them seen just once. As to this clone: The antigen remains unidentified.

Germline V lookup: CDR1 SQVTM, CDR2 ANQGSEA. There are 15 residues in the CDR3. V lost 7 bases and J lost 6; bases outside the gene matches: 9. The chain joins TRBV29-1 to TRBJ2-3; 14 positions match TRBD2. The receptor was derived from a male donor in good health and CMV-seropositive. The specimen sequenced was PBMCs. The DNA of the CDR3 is TGCAGCGCCCCGGGACTAGCGGGAGTATTGGATACGCAGTATTTT. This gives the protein CSAPGLAGVLDTQYF.